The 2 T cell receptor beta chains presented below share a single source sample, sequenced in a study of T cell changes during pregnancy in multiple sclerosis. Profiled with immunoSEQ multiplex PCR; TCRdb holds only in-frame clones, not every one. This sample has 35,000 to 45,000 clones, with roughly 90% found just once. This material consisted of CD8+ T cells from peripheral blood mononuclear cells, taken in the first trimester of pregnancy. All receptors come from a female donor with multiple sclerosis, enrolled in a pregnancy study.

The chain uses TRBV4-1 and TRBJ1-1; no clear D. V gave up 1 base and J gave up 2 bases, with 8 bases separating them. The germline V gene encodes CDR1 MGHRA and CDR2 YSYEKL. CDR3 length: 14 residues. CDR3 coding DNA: TGCGCCAGCAGCCAAGGAACAGCTAACACTGAAGCTTTCTTT. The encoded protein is CASSQGTANTEAFF.

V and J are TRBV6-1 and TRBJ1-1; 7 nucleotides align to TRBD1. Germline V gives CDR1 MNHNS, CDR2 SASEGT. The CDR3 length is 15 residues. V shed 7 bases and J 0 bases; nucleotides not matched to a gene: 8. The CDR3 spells CASIRGEDMNTEAFF. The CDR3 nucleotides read TGTGCCAGCATCAGGGGGGAGGACATGAACACTGAAGCTTTCTTT.